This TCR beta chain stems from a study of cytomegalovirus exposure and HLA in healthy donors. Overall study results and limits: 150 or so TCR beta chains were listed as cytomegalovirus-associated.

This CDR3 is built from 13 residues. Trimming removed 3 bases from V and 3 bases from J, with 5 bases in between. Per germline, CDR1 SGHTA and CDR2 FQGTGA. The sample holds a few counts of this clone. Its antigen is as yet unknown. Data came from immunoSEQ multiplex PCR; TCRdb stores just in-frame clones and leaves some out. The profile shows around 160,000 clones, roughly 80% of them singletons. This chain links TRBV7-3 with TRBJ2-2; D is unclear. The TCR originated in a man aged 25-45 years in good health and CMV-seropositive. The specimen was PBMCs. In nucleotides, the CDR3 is TGTGCCAGCAGCTTTACTGACACCGGGGAGCTGTTTTTT. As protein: CASSFTDTGELFF.